The subject of this entry is one TCR beta chain. Its antigen is currently unknown. TCR sequencing used cDNA made by reverse transcription of extracted RNA. Measured with immunoSEQ multiplex PCR; TCRdb has only the in-frame clones, and not every one. The sample has around 82,000 clones, roughly 51% seen once. Lesional scalp punch biopsies and peripheral blood were collected from alopecia areata patients. Sorting separated CD4+ and CD8+ T cells out of PBMCs. This sample stems from a study of CD8+ T cells in alopecia areata. Findings and limits, study-wide: Lesional tissue from the scalp (especially in alopecia totalis/universalis) showed higher clonality than normal scalp. Sharing of TCRs across patients appeared less clear than in mice, possibly for HLA-related reasons.

CDR1 MGHRA and CDR2 YSYEKL come from the germline V gene. The CDR3 contains 15 residues. The V gene end was trimmed by 1 base and the J gene end by 4 bases; junction bases not matched to a gene: 7. Sample: NKG2D-high CD8+ T cells sorted from blood. The TCR sequence derives from a human donor with alopecia areata. The chain uses TRBV4-1 and TRBJ2-7; 7 positions match TRBD1. The CDR3 sequence is CASSQAYGTAYEQYF. The CDR3 DNA sequence: TGCGCCAGCAGCCAAGCATATGGGACAGCATACGAGCAGTACTTC.